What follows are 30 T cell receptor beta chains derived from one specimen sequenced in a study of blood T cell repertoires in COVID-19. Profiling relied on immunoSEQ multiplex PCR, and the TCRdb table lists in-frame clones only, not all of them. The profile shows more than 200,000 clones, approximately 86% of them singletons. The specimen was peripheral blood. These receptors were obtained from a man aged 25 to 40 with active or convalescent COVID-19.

The CDR3 sequence: CATSQGPSGTGGFDVEQYF. In DNA, the CDR3 is TGTGCCACCAGCCAAGGGCCCAGCGGGACAGGTGGTTTTGATGTCGAGCAGTACTTC. V usage is TRBV15 and J usage is TRBJ2-7, with a possible D match to TRBD1 (8 bases). Germline values: CDR1 LNHNV, CDR2 YYDKDF (reference sequence). V was clipped by 5 bases and J by 6 bases, with 32 bases between them. The CDR3 consists of 19 residues.

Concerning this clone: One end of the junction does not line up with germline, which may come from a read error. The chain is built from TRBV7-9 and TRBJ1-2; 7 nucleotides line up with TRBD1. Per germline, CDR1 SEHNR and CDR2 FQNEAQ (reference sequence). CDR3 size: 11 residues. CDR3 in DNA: TGTGCCAGCAGCCTCGGGACAGAGCGCGCCTTC. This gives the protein CASSLGTERAF.

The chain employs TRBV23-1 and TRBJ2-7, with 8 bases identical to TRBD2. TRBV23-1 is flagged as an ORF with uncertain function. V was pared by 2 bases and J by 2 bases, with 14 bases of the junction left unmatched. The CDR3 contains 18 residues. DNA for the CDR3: TGCGCCAGCAGTCAAACGGGGGGGCCCGTAGTGGGTGCCTACGAGCAGTACTTC. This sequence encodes CASSQTGGPVVGAYEQYF.

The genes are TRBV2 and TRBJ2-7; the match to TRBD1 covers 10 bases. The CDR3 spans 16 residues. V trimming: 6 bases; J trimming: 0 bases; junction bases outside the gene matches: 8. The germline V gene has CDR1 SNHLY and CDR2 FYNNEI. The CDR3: CASSPPTGGNSYEQYF. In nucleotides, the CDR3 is TGTGCCAGCAGCCCCCCGACAGGGGGCAACTCCTACGAGCAGTACTTC. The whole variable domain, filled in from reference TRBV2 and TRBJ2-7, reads EPEVTQTPSHQVTQMGQEVILRCVPISNHLYFYWYRQILGQKVEFLVSFYNNEISEKSEIFDDQFSVERPDGSNFTLKIRSTKLEDSAMYFCASSPPTGGNSYEQYFGPGTRLTVT.

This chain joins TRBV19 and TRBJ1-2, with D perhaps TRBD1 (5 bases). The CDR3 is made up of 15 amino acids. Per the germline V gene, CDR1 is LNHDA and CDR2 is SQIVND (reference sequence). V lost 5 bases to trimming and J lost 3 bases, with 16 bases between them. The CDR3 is CASSPQLLGDYGYTF. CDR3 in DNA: TGTGCCAGTAGTCCTCAGCTGCTAGGGGACTATGGCTACACCTTC.

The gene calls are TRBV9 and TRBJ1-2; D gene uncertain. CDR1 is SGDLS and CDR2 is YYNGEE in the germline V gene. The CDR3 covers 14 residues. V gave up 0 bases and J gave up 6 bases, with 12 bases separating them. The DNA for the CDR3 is TGTGCCAGCAGCGTAGTCGGAGGGAAGAATGGCTACACCTTC. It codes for CASSVVGGKNGYTF.

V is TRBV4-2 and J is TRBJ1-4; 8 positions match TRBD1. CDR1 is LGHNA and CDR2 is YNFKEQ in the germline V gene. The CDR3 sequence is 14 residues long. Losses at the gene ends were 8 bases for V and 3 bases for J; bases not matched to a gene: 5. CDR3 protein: CASGTDRANEKLFF. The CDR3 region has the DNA TGTGCCAGCGGTACGGACAGGGCTAATGAAAAACTGTTTTTT.

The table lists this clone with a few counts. CDR3 DNA sequence: TGTGCCAGCAGCCACATAGGACAGGGGAACACCGGGGAGCTGTTTTTT. Protein product: CASSHIGQGNTGELFF. The chain carries TRBV11-3 and TRBJ2-2; TRBD1 matches 8 bases. V dropped 5 bases and J dropped 1; count of bases not matched to a gene: 6. This CDR3 region has 16 residues. The germline V gene encodes CDR1 SGHNT and CDR2 YENEEA.

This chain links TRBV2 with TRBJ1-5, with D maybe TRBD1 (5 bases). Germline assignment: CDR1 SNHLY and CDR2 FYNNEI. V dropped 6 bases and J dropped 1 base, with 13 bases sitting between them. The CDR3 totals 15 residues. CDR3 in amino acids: CASSLQVESNQPQHF. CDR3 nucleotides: TGTGCCAGCAGCCTACAGGTGGAAAGCAATCAGCCCCAGCATTTT.

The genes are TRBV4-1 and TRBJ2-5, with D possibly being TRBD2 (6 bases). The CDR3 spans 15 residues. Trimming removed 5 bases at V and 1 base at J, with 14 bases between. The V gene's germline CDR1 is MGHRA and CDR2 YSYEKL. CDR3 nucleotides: TGCGCCAGCAGCTTTCTAGCGCAGACCCAAGAGACCCAGTACTTC. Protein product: CASSFLAQTQETQYF.

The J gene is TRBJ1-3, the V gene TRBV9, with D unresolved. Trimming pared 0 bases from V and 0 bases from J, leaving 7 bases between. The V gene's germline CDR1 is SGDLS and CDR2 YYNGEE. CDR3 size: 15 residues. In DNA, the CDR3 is TGTGCCAGCAGCGTAGTCCCCGGCTCTGGAAACACCATATATTTT. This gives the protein CASSVVPGSGNTIYF.

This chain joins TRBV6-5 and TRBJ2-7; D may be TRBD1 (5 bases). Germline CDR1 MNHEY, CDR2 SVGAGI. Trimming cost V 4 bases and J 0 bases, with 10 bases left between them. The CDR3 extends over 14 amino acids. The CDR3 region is CASSSPTDSYEQYF. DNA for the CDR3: TGTGCCAGCAGTTCACCGACAGACTCCTACGAGCAGTACTTC.

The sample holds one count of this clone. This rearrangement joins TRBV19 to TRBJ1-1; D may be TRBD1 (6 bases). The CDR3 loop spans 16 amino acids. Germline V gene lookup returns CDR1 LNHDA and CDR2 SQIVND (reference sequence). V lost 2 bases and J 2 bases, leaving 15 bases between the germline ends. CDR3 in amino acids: CASSIIHAGVNTEAFF. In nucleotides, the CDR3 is TGTGCCAGTAGTATAATCCATGCAGGGGTAAACACTGAAGCTTTCTTT.

The DNA of the CDR3 is TGCAGCGTTGAAGAAACTCCTGTTCGGGGGGGACAAATCTACAATGAGCAGTTCTTC. This codes for CSVEETPVRGGQIYNEQFF. V gene TRBV29-1 combines with J gene TRBJ2-1; 8 nucleotides match TRBD2. CDR1 is SQVTM, CDR2 ANQGSEA, per germline. The V segment lost 0 bases and the J segment 3 bases; nucleotides outside the gene matches: 16. The CDR3 runs 19 residues.

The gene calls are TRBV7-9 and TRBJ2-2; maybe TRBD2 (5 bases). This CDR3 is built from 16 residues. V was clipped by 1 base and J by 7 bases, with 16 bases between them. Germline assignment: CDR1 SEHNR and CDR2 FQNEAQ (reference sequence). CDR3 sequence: CASSLGLEASGGELFF. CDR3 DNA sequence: TGTGCCAGCAGCTTAGGATTGGAGGCTTCGGGCGGGGAGCTGTTTTTT.

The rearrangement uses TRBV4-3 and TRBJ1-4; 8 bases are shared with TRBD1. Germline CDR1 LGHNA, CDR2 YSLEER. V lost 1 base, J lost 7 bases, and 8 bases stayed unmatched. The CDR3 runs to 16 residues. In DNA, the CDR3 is TGCGCCAGCAGCCAAGGATCGTGGACAGGGAGTGAAAAACTGTTTTTT. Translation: CASSQGSWTGSEKLFF.

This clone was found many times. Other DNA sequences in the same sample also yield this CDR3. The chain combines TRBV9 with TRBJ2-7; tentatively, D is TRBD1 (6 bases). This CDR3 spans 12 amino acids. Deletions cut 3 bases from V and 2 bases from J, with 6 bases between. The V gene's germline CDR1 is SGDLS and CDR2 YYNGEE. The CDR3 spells CASSGDTYEQYF. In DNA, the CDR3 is TGTGCCAGCAGCGGGGACACCTACGAGCAGTACTTC.

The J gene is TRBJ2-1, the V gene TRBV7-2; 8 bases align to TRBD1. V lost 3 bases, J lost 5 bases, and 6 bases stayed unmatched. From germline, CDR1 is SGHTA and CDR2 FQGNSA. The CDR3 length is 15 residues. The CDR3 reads CASSFQGAGDNEQFF. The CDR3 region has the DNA TGTGCCAGCAGCTTCCAGGGGGCCGGGGACAATGAGCAGTTCTTC.

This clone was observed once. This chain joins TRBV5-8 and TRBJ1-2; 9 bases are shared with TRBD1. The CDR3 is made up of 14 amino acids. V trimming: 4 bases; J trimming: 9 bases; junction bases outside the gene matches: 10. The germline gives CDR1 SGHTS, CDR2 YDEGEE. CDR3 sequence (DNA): TGTGCCAGCAGCCAGGGGACAGGGAGTGGAAGCTACACCTTC. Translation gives CASSQGTGSGSYTF.

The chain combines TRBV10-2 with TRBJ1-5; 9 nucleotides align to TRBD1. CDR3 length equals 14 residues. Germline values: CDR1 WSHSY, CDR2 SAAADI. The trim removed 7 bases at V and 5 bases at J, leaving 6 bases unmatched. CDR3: CASTRTGADQPQHF. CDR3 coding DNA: TGCGCCAGCACTCGGACAGGGGCTGATCAGCCCCAGCATTTT.

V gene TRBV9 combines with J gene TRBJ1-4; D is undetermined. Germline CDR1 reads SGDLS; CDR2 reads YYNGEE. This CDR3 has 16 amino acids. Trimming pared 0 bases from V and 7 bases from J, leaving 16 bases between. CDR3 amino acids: CASSVEARSEGEKLFF. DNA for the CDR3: TGTGCCAGCAGCGTAGAAGCTCGGTCTGAGGGTGAAAAACTGTTTTTT.

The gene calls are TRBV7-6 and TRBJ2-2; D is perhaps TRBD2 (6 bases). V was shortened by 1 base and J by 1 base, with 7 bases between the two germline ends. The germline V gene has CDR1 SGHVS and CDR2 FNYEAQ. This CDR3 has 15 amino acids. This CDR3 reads CASSLVGGNTGELFF. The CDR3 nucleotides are TGTGCCAGCAGCTTAGTCGGGGGGAACACCGGGGAGCTGTTTTTT.

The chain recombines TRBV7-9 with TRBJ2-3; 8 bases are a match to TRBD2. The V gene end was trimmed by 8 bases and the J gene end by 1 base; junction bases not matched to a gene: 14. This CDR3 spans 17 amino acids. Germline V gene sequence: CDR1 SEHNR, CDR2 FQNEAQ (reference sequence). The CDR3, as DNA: TGTGCCAGCCAAAAATTCTTAGCGGGGCTTGGCACAGATACGCAGTATTTT. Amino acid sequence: CASQKFLAGLGTDTQYF.

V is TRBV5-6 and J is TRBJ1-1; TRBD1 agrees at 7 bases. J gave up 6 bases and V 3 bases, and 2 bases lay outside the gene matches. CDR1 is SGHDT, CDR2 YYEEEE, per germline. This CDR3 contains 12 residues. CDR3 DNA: TGTGCCAGCAGCTACGGACAGGCTGAAGCTTTCTTT. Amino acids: CASSYGQAEAFF. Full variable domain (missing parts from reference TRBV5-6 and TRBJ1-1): DAGVTQSPTHLIKTRGQQVTLRCSPKSGHDTVSWYQQALGQGPQFIFQYYEEEERQRGNFPDRFSGHQFPNYSSELNVNALLLGDSALYLCASSYGQAEAFFGQGTRLTVV.

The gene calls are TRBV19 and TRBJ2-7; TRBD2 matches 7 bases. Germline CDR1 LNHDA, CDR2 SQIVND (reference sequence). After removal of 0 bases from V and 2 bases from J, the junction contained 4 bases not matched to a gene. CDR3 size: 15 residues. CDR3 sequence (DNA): TGTGCCAGTAGTATAGATGCGGGGGTGACCTACGAGCAGTACTTC. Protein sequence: CASSIDAGVTYEQYF.

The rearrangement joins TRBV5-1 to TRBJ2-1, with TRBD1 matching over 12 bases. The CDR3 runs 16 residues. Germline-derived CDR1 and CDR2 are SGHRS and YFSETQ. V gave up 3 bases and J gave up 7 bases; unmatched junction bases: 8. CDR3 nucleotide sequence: TGCGCCAGCAGCTGGCCGGGACAGGGGGCTGGGAATGAGCAGTTCTTC. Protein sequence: CASSWPGQGAGNEQFF. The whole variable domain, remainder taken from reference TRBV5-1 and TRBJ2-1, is KAGVTQTPRYLIKTRGQQVTLSCSPISGHRSVSWYQQTPGQGLQFLFEYFSETQRNKGNFPGRFSGRQFSNSRSEMNVSTLELGDSALYLCASSWPGQGAGNEQFFGPGTRLTVL.

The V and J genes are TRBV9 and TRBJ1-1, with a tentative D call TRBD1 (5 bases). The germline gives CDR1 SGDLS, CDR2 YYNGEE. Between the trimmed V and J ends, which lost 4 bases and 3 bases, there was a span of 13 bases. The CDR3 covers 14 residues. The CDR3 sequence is CASSRGVADTEAFF. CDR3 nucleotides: TGTGCCAGCAGCCGGGGGGTAGCGGACACTGAAGCTTTCTTT.

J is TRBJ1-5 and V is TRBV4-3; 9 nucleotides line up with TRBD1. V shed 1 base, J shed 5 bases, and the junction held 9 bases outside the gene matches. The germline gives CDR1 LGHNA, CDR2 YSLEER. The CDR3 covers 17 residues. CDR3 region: CASSQATGQGIDQPQHF. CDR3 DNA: TGCGCCAGCAGCCAAGCAACAGGACAGGGGATCGATCAGCCCCAGCATTTT.

CDR3 region: CASSLVGLAGGETQYF. CDR3 coding DNA: TGTGCCAGCAGCTTGGTCGGACTAGCGGGGGGTGAGACCCAGTACTTC. The gene calls are TRBV5-8 and TRBJ2-5; TRBD2 aligns across 14 bases. V was pared by 0 bases and J by 5 bases, with 3 bases of the junction left unmatched. The CDR3 has 16 amino acids. Germline CDR1 is SGHTS and CDR2 is YDEGEE.

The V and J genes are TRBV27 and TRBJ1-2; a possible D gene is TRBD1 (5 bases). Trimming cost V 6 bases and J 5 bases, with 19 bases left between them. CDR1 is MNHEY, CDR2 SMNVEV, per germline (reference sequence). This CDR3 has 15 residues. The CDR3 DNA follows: TGTGCCAGCAGCCTATCCGGACATGCATCGTATGGCTACACCTTC. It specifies CASSLSGHASYGYTF.